This TCR beta chain stems from a study of blood T cells in healthy people across ages. Comment on this clonotype: Antigen specificity is unknown.

Findings of the study overall: Donor CMV status was unknown, possibly confounding expanded clonotype changes.

The second PCR ran about 6 to 12 cycles with a sample-barcoded 5' primer and J-beta primers. MiXCR, applied by TCRdb to the 5' RACE reads, yields one record per CDR3 protein. This sample yields 600,000 or so distinct CDR3 sequences, of which 47% are seen a single time; around 23% belongs to the top ten. Trimming removed 0 bases at V and 4 bases at J, with 12 bases between. This CDR3 comprises 15 residues. Germline loops: CDR1 SGHRS, CDR2 YFSETQ. This chain links TRBV5-1 with TRBJ2-3; perhaps TRBD1 as D (6 bases). The TCR was taken from an elderly man in good health. The source material was blood. Written as DNA, the CDR3 is TGCGCCAGCAGCTTGGACAGGGATTTGGCAGATACGCAGTATTTT. Translating gives CASSLDRDLADTQYF.